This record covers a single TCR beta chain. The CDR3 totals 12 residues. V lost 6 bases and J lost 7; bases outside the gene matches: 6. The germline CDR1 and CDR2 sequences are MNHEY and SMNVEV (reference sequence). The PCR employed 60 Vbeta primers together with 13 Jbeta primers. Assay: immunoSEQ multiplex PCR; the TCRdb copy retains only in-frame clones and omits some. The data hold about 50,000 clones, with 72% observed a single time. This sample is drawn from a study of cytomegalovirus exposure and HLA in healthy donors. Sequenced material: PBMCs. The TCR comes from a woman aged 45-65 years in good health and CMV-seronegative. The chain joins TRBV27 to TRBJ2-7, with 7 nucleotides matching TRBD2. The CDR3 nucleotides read TGTGCCAGCAGCCTTCCCGGGAGGGAGCAGTACTTC. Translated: CASSLPGREQYF.